These 3 T cell receptor beta chains were all obtained from the same sample, sequenced in a study of early T cells in non-severe SARS-CoV-2 infection. TCRdb reanalysed the 5' RACE reads using MiXCR and keeps one entry per CDR3 protein. This table has tens of thousands of distinct CDR3 sequences, around 20% appearing once. The source was whole blood, collected at baseline. Source of these receptors: an adult who was a healthcare worker with PCR-confirmed SARS-CoV-2 infection or an uninfected control (not recorded which).

The chain employs TRBV27 and TRBJ2-3; no clear D gene. V lost 8 bases and J lost 2, with 8 bases in between. Germline V gene sequence: CDR1 MNHEY, CDR2 SMNVEV (reference sequence). CDR3 length equals 12 residues. For the CDR3, the DNA is TGTGCCAGCCGGACGATCACAGATACGCAGTATTTT. Its translation: CASRTITDTQYF.

The J gene is TRBJ2-1, the V gene TRBV5-4, with 16 bases matching TRBD2. The CDR3 runs 17 residues. J gave up 7 bases and V 2 bases, and 6 bases lay outside the gene matches. The germline CDR1 and CDR2 sequences are SGHNT and YYREEE (reference sequence). The chain's CDR3 is CASSFGTSGGARNEQFF. CDR3 DNA sequence: TGTGCCAGCAGCTTCGGGACTAGCGGGGGGGCTAGGAATGAGCAGTTCTTC. Variable domain in full (rest from reference TRBV5-4 and TRBJ2-1): ETGVTQSPTHLIKTRGQQVTLRCSSQSGHNTVSWYQQALGQGPQFIFQYYREEENGRGNFPPRFSGLQFPNYSSELNVNALELDDSALYLCASSFGTSGGARNEQFFGPGTRLTVL.

This clonotype was counted only a few times. Here the CDR3 DNA reads TGCGCCAGCAGCTGGAGGGCCGCAAGCACAGATACGCAGTATTTT. Amino acid sequence: CASSWRAASTDTQYF. The rearrangement joins TRBV5-1 to TRBJ2-3, with D possibly being TRBD2 (6 bases). V was clipped by 3 bases and J by 0 bases, with 11 bases between them. Germline CDR1 SGHRS, CDR2 YFSETQ. This CDR3 has 15 amino acids.